The 14 T cell receptor beta chains presented below share a single source sample, sequenced in a study of blood T cell repertoires in COVID-19. Only in-frame clones appear in the TCRdb table, and some are missing; sequencing was by immunoSEQ multiplex PCR. The sample consists of around 150,000 clones, around 82% of them appearing once. The material sequenced was peripheral blood. These receptors came from a man in his 60s with acute or convalescent COVID-19.

The V and J genes are TRBV15 and TRBJ1-5; D possibly corresponds to TRBD1 (5 bases). Germline V lookup: CDR1 LNHNV, CDR2 YYDKDF (reference sequence). V was trimmed by 0 bases and J by 1 base, leaving 7 bases between them. The CDR3 spans 15 residues. The CDR3 loop is CATSRDGGSNQPQHF. As DNA, the CDR3 is TGTGCCACCAGCAGAGATGGGGGGAGCAATCAGCCCCAGCATTTT.

The chain couples TRBV5-8 to TRBJ1-2, with 9 bases that match TRBD1. CDR1 SGHTS and CDR2 YDEGEE come from the germline V gene. V lost 4 bases, J lost 5 bases, and 6 bases stayed unmatched. This CDR3 contains 14 residues. CDR3 sequence (DNA): TGTGCCAGCAGCCTGGACAGGGGAGGTTATGGCTACACCTTC. The encoded protein is CASSLDRGGYGYTF.

The V gene is TRBV5-8, the J gene TRBJ2-3, with D possibly TRBD1 on 5 matching bases. Germline CDR1 and CDR2: SGHTS and YDEGEE. This CDR3 has 17 amino acids. V was cut by 0 bases and J by 1 base, with 15 bases left in between. The CDR3 reads CASSLGRWGRGTDTQYF. CDR3 bases: TGTGCCAGCAGCTTGGGCCGGTGGGGCCGAGGCACAGATACGCAGTATTTT.

This clone showed up just a few times. J is TRBJ2-7 and V is TRBV5-4; 8 bases agree with TRBD2. The CDR3 loop spans 17 amino acids. Germline V gives CDR1 SGHNT, CDR2 YYREEE (reference sequence). The V and J ends lost 5 bases and 2 bases, in that order; junction bases with no gene match: 15. CDR3 sequence (DNA): TGTGCCAGCAGTTTCTACGGCCCCGGCGGGAGGCCCTACGAGCAGTACTTC. Amino acid sequence: CASSFYGPGGRPYEQYF.

This chain connects TRBV10-3 to TRBJ1-1; 7 bases fit TRBD1. The V gene end was trimmed by 6 bases and the J gene end by 1 base; junction bases not matched to a gene: 5. Germline V gives CDR1 ENHRY, CDR2 SYGVKD. This CDR3 spans 14 amino acids. CDR3 protein: CAIRPTGRNTEAFF. The CDR3 DNA reads TGTGCCATCAGACCGACAGGGCGGAACACTGAAGCTTTCTTT.

This clone was detected only once. This sequence joins TRBV7-3 and TRBJ2-1; D not certain. This CDR3 has 14 residues. Germline CDR1 and CDR2: SGHTA and FQGTGA. Trimming took off 5 bases at V and 9 bases at J, with 17 bases between the two ends. CDR3 protein: CASSPYRSSGEQFF. The CDR3 DNA sequence: TGTGCCAGCAGCCCCTATAGAAGTTCGGGTGAGCAGTTCTTC.

The rearrangement links TRBV30 to TRBJ1-5; weak D call: TRBD1 (5 bases). V lost 1 base to trimming and J lost 7 bases, with 11 bases between them. The CDR3 contains 13 residues. CDR1 and CDR2 from the germline V gene are GTSNPN and SVGIG (reference sequence). The chain's CDR3 is CAWSGQPSQPQHF. The CDR3 coding sequence is TGTGCCTGGAGTGGACAGCCTTCACAGCCCCAGCATTTT.

The chain has TRBV12-2 and TRBJ2-5; the listed D gene, TRBD2, was not tested against the DNA. TRBV12-2 is flagged as a pseudogene. This CDR3 region has 11 residues. DNA of the CDR3: TGTGCAAGTCGCCTCCAAGAGACCCAGTACTTC. It yields the protein CASRLQETQYF.

The V gene is TRBV29-1, the J gene TRBJ2-3, with 8 bases identical to TRBD2. Germline V gene sequence: CDR1 SQVTM, CDR2 ANQGSEA. The CDR3 loop spans 15 amino acids. V shed 7 bases and J 1 base; nucleotides not matched to a gene: 10. The CDR3 DNA reads as TGCAGCGCGGGGTCGAGCGGGAGCCGCACAGATACGCAGTATTTT. It specifies CSAGSSGSRTDTQYF.

This rearrangement joins TRBV12-3 or TRBV12-4 to TRBJ2-3, with D uncertain. The CDR3 is 13 amino acids. Trimming stripped 6 bases from V and 4 bases from J, with 11 bases between. CDR3 DNA: TGTGCCAGCAGGACACACGCATCAGATACGCAGTATTTT. Its translation: CASRTHASDTQYF.

The chain employs TRBV20-1 and TRBJ2-1; tentatively, D is TRBD2 (6 bases). In germline, CDR1 is DFQATT, CDR2 SNEGSKA (reference sequence). The CDR3 length is 11 residues. Trimming took off 7 bases at V and 9 bases at J, with 13 bases between the two ends. The CDR3 reads CSVYLEGEQFF. CDR3 nucleotides: TGCAGTGTTTACCTGGAGGGTGAGCAGTTCTTC.

The chain combines TRBV18 with TRBJ2-4; 8 bases match TRBD2. V shed 4 bases, J shed 1 base, and the junction held 9 bases outside the gene matches. The V gene's germline CDR1 is KGHSH and CDR2 LQKENI. The CDR3 length is 17 residues. The CDR3 spells CASSQYSGAPAKNIQYF. The CDR3, as DNA: TGTGCCAGCTCACAATATAGCGGGGCGCCGGCCAAAAACATTCAGTACTTC. The variable domain in full, completed from reference TRBV18 and TRBJ2-4, reads NAGVMQNPRHLVRRRGQEARLRCSPMKGHSHVYWYRQLPEEGLKFMVYLQKENIIDESGMPKERFSAEFPKEGPSILRIQQVVRGDSAAYFCASSQYSGAPAKNIQYFGAGTRLSVL.

V gene TRBV6-5 combines with J gene TRBJ1-1, with D possibly TRBD1 on 6 matching bases. The CDR3 extends over 14 amino acids. Germline CDR1 and CDR2: MNHEY and SVGAGI. Trimming left V 7 bases short and J 1 base short, with 13 bases between. CDR3 in amino acids: CASNLGGGNTEAFF. DNA of the CDR3: TGTGCCAGCAACCTAGGGGGGGGGAACACTGAAGCTTTCTTT.

The CDR3 bases are TGTGCCATCAGTGGAAGGACTAGCGGGAGGGCGGGGGAGCAGTACTTC. Residues: CAISGRTSGRAGEQYF. The chain couples TRBV10-3 to TRBJ2-7; the match to TRBD2 covers 15 bases. Germline trimming cut 4 bases from V and 7 bases from J; bases unmatched to any gene: 8. From germline, CDR1 is ENHRY and CDR2 SYGVKD. CDR3 length equals 16 residues.